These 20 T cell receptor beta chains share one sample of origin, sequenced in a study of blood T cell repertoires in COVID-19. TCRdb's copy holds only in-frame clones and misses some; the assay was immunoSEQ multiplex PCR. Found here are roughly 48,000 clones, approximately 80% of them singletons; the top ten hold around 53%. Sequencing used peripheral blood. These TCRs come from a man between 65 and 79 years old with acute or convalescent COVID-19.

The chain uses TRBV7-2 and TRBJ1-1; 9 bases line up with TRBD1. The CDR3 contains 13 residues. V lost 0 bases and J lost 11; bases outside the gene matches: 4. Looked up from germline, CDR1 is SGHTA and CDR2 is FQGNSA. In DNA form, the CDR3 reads TGTGCCAGCAGCTTAGCGCGGGACAGGGATGCTTTCTTT. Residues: CASSLARDRDAFF.

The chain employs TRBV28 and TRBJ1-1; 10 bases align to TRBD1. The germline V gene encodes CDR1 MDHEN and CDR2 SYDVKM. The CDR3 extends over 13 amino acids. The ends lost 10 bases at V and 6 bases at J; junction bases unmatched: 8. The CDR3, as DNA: TGTGCCACAATCTTGACAGGGGGCTCTGAAGCTTTCTTT. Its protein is CATILTGGSEAFF.

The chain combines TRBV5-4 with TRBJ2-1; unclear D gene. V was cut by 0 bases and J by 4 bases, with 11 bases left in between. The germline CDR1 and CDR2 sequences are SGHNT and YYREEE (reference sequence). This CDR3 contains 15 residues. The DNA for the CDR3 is TGTGCCAGCAGCTTGGCCGGAGCTCAGTACAATGAGCAGTTCTTC. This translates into CASSLAGAQYNEQFF.

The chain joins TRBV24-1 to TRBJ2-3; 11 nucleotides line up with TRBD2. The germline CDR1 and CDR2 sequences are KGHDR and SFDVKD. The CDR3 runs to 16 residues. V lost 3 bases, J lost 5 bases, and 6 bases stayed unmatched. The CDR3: CATSDPIAGGKDTQYF. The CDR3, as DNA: TGTGCCACCAGTGATCCCATAGCGGGGGGGAAAGATACGCAGTATTTT.

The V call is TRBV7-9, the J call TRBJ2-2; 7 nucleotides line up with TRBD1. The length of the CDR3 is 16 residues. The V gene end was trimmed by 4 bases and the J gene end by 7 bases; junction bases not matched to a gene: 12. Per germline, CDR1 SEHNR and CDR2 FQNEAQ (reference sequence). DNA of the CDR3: TGTGCCAGCAGCTCATTCACGACAGGGACCCACGGGGAGCTGTTTTTT. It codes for CASSSFTTGTHGELFF. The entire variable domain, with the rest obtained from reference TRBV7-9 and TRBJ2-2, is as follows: DTGVSQNPRHKITKRGQNVTFRCDPISEHNRLYWYRQTLGQGPEFLTYFQNEAQLEKSRLLSDRFSAERPKGSFSTLEIQRTEQGDSAMYLCASSSFTTGTHGELFFGEGSRLTVL.

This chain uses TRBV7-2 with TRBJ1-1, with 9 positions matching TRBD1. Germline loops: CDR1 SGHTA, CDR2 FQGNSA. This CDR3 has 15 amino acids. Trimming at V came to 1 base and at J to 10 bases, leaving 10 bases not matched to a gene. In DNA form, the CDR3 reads TGTGCCAGCAGCTTAGGTTTGCCGGGACAGGGAGGAGCTTTCTTT. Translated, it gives CASSLGLPGQGGAFF.

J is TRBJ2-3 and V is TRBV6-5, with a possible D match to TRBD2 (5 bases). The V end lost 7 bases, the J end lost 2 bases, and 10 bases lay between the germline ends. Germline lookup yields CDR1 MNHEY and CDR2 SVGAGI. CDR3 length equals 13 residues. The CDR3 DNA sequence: TGTGCCAGCAAACTAGGCTTCACAGATACGCAGTATTTT. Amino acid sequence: CASKLGFTDTQYF.

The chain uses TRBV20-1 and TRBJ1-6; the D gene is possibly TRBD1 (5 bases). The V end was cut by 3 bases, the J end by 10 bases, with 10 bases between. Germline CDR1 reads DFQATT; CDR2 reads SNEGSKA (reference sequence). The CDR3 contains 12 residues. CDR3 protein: CSASSQGSPLHF. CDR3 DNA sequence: TGCAGTGCTAGTTCTCAGGGCTCACCCCTCCACTTT.

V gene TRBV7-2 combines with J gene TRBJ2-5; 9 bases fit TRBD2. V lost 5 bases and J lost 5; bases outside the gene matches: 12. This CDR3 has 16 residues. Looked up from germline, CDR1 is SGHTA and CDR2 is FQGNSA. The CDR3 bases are TGTGCCAGCAGCCCCCGGATAGCGGGGGCGGGGGAGACCCAGTACTTC. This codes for CASSPRIAGAGETQYF.

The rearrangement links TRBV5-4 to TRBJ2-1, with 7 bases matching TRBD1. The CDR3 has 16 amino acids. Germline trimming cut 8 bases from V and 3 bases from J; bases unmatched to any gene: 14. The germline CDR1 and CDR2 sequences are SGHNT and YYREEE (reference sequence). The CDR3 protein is CASFYQRDSFYNEQFF. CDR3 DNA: TGTGCCAGTTTCTATCAGAGGGACAGTTTCTACAATGAGCAGTTCTTC.

The CDR3 DNA sequence: TGTGCCAGCAGCTTCGAGGGGACTCCAGAGACCCAGTACTTC. Its protein is CASSFEGTPETQYF. The V gene is TRBV7-9, the J gene TRBJ2-5; D might be TRBD2 (6 bases). Per germline, CDR1 SEHNR and CDR2 FQNEAQ (reference sequence). V was cut by 3 bases and J by 4 bases, with 12 bases left in between. This CDR3 has 14 residues.

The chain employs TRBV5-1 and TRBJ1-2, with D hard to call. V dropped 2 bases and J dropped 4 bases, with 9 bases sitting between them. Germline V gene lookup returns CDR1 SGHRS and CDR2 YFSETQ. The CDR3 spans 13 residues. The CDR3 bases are TGCGCCAGCAGCTTTGACACGGCCTATGGCTACACCTTC. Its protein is CASSFDTAYGYTF.

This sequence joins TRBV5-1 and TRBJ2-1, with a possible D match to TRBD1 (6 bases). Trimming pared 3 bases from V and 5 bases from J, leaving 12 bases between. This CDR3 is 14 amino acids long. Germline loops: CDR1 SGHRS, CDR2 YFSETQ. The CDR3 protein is CASSSGDVHNEQFF. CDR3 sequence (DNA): TGCGCCAGCAGCTCAGGGGACGTTCACAATGAGCAGTTCTTC. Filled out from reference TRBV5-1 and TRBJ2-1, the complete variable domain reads KAGVTQTPRYLIKTRGQQVTLSCSPISGHRSVSWYQQTPGQGLQFLFEYFSETQRNKGNFPGRFSGRQFSNSRSEMNVSTLELGDSALYLCASSSGDVHNEQFFGPGTRLTVL.

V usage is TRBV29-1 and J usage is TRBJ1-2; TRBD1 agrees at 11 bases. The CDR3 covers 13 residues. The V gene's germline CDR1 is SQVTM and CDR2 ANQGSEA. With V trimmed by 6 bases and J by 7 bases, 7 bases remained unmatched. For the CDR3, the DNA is TGCAGCGTCACTCCGGGACAGGGGGTTGGCTACACCTTC. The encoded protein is CSVTPGQGVGYTF.

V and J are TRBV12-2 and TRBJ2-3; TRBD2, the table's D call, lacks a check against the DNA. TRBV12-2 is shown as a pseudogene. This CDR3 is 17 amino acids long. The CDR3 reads CASRFVLAGGFGDTQYF. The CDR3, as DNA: TGTGCAAGTCGCTTCGTTTTAGCGGGAGGGTTTGGAGATACGCAGTATTTT.

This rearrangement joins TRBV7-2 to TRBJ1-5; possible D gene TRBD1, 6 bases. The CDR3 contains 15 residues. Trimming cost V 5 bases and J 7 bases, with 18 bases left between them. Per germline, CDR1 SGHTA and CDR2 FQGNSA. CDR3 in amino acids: CASSHSTGQGQPQHF. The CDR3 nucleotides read TGTGCCAGCAGCCACTCTACAGGTCAGGGGCAGCCCCAGCATTTT.

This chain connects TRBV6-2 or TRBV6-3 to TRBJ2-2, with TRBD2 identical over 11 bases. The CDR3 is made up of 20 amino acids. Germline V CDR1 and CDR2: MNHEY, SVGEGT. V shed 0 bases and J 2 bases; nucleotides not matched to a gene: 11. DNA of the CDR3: TGTGCCAGCAGTTACTCAGAAATCCCTAGCGGGGGGATTAACACCGGGGAGCTGTTTTTT. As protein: CASSYSEIPSGGINTGELFF.

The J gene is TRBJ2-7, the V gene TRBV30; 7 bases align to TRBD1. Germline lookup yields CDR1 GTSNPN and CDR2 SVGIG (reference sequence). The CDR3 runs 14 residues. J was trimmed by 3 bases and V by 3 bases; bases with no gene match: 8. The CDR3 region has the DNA TGTGCCTGGAGCCTCGGACAGGAGCGCTACGAGCAGTACTTC. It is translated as CAWSLGQERYEQYF.

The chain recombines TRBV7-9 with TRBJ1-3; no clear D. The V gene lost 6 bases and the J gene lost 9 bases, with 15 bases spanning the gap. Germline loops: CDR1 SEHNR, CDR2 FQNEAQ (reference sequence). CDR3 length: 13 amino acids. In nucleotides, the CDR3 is TGTGCCAGCAGATCTTCCTTGGCTGGCACCATATATTTT. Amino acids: CASRSSLAGTIYF. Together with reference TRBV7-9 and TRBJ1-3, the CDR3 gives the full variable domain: DTGVSQNPRHKITKRGQNVTFRCDPISEHNRLYWYRQTLGQGPEFLTYFQNEAQLEKSRLLSDRFSAERPKGSFSTLEIQRTEQGDSAMYLCASRSSLAGTIYFGEGSWLTVV.

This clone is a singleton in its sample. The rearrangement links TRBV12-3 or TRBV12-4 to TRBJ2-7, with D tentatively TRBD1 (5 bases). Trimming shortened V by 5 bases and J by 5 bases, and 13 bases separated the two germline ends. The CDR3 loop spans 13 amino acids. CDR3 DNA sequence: TGTGCCAGCAGTCCCCCAGGGCTCAACGAGCAGTACTTC. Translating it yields CASSPPGLNEQYF.